Following are 20 T cell receptor beta chains from one sample sequenced in a study of cytomegalovirus exposure and HLA in healthy donors. Vbeta (60) and Jbeta (13) primers were used in the PCR. TCRdb's table, derived via immunoSEQ multiplex PCR, lists solely in-frame clones and lacks some. The sample includes about 190,000 clones, about four fifths of them seen just once. Sequenced material: PBMCs. The receptor source for this set is a man aged 18 to 30 in good health and CMV-seronegative.

CDR3 loop: CASRVQQGSTYGYTF. For the CDR3, the DNA is TGTGCCAGCAGGGTACAACAGGGTTCTACCTATGGCTACACCTTC. The chain is built from TRBV6-5 and TRBJ1-2; tentatively, D is TRBD1 (6 bases). CDR3 size: 15 residues. Germline loops: CDR1 MNHEY, CDR2 SVGAGI. Trimming removed 6 bases at V and 4 bases at J, with 18 bases between.

Comments on this clone: Germline is not matched at one junction end, which may reflect a read error. V and J are TRBV7-9 and TRBJ1-6; D unresolved. CDR1 is SEHNR and CDR2 is FQNEAQ in the germline V gene (reference sequence). The CDR3 consists of 13 residues. Here the CDR3 reads CSSSFEGRSPLHF. For the CDR3, the DNA is TGTTCCAGCAGCTTTGAGGGCAGATCACCCCTCCACTTT.

CDR3 protein: CASRTGGRSGELFF. The CDR3 nucleotides read TGTGCCAGCAGAACAGGGGGACGGTCCGGGGAGCTGTTTTTT. The chain joins TRBV6-5 to TRBJ2-2; 8 nucleotides line up with TRBD1. This CDR3 comprises 14 residues. CDR1 and CDR2 (germline): MNHEY, SVGAGI. The junction had 6 bases not matched to a gene; V was cut back by 6 bases and J by 6 bases.

This chain links TRBV6-5 with TRBJ1-5, with D possibly being TRBD1 (5 bases). Germline loops: CDR1 MNHEY, CDR2 SVGAGI. The CDR3 covers 15 residues. The ends were cut back, 5 bases at V and 2 bases at J, with 13 bases in the middle. CDR3 loop: CASSRGVGGNQPQHF. CDR3 nucleotide sequence: TGTGCCAGCAGTAGGGGCGTAGGAGGCAATCAGCCCCAGCATTTT.

Written as DNA, the CDR3 is TGTGCCAGCAGCCGCAGGGGTGGGGACTATGGCTACACCTTC. It translates to CASSRRGGDYGYTF. The chain carries TRBV6-6 and TRBJ1-2; possibly TRBD1 for D (6 bases). Germline loops: CDR1 MNHNY, CDR2 SVGAGI (reference sequence). The CDR3 contains 14 residues. Trimming removed 6 bases from V and 3 bases from J, with 14 bases in between.

The V and J genes are TRBV2 and TRBJ2-4; no reliable D call. This CDR3 comprises 13 residues. Germline V gives CDR1 SNHLY, CDR2 FYNNEI. The V end lost 4 bases, the J end lost 2 bases, and 6 bases lay between the germline ends. CDR3 in amino acids: CASSGATKNIQYF. The CDR3 DNA sequence: TGTGCCAGCAGTGGGGCAACCAAAAACATTCAGTACTTC.

The CDR3 protein is CASSQSPGTSGSVETQYF. CDR3 in DNA: TGCGCCAGCAGCCAATCACCAGGGACTAGCGGGAGTGTAGAGACCCAGTACTTC. The gene calls are TRBV4-3 and TRBJ2-5; 14 bases are shared with TRBD2. This CDR3 region has 18 residues. CDR1 and CDR2 (germline): LGHNA, YSLEER. J gave up 4 bases and V 2 bases, and 9 bases lay outside the gene matches.

This chain connects TRBV18 to TRBJ2-7; 9 positions agree with TRBD2. Germline loops: CDR1 KGHSH, CDR2 LQKENI. The CDR3 runs 18 residues. V lost 4 bases and J lost 0; bases outside the gene matches: 13. The CDR3 DNA reads TGTGCCAGCTCACACCCGACCCCCAGGACTAGCGTCTCCTACGAGCAGTACTTC. It is translated as CASSHPTPRTSVSYEQYF.

The chain uses TRBV7-8 and TRBJ2-5; maybe TRBD1 (6 bases). The tail of the sequence fits TRBJ2-7 better, so the J call may be wrong. This CDR3 region has 14 residues. The germline CDR1 and CDR2 sequences are SGHVS and FQNEAQ. CDR3 protein: CASSPSRGKYEQYF. CDR3 nucleotides: TGTGCCAGCAGTCCCAGCAGGGGCAAGTACGAGCAGTACTTC.

This rearrangement joins TRBV28 to TRBJ2-5, with a weak D call TRBD2 (6 bases). The CDR3 is made up of 14 amino acids. Germline V gene data show CDR1 as MDHEN and CDR2 as SYDVKM. Trimming took off 2 bases at V and 5 bases at J, with 12 bases between the two ends. The CDR3 here is CASSLGGFSETQYF. The CDR3 nucleotides are TGTGCCAGCAGTTTAGGAGGGTTTAGTGAGACCCAGTACTTC. The complete variable domain, with remaining parts taken from reference TRBV28 and TRBJ2-5, reads DVKVTQSSRYLVKRTGEKVFLECVQDMDHENMFWYRQDPGLGLRLIYFSYDVKMKEKGDIPEGYSVSREKKERFSLILESASTNQTSMYLCASSLGGFSETQYFGPGTRLLVL.

This clone is categorized as medium-sized. The rearrangement joins TRBV6-4 to TRBJ2-3; 9 positions agree with TRBD2. The CDR3 is 15 amino acids. The germline V gene encodes CDR1 MRHNA and CDR2 SNTAGT. After removal of 3 bases from V and 2 bases from J, the junction contained 3 bases not matched to a gene. As DNA, the CDR3 is TGTGCCAGCAGTGAATTAGCGGGGGCCACAGATACGCAGTATTTT. This translates into CASSELAGATDTQYF.

The gene calls are TRBV14 and TRBJ2-5; weak D call: TRBD1 (6 bases). The end of the DNA fits TRBJ2-7 better, so the J call may be wrong. Germline CDR1 reads SGHDN; CDR2 reads FVKESK. This CDR3 is 14 amino acids long. The CDR3 DNA reads as TGTGCCAGCAGCCTTGGACAGTTCTCCTACGAGCAGTACTTC. Translation gives CASSLGQFSYEQYF.

This chain links TRBV4-2 with TRBJ2-5; D gene unclear. The J call may be mistaken, given a closer DNA end match to TRBJ2-7. Germline CDR1 reads LGHNA; CDR2 reads YNFKEQ. CDR3 length equals 15 residues. The CDR3 DNA reads as TGTGCCAGCAGCCAAGAAAGCGTGGTGTCCTACGAGCAGTACTTC. Its translation: CASSQESVVSYEQYF.

There are a few counts of this clone. The same CDR3 can be traced to other DNA sequences in this sample. The chain joins TRBV7-2 to TRBJ1-2, with D perhaps TRBD1 (5 bases). Trimming shortened V by 4 bases and J by 4 bases, and 13 bases separated the two germline ends. This CDR3 contains 14 residues. The germline gives CDR1 SGHTA, CDR2 FQGNSA. The CDR3 DNA is TGTGCCAGCAGCTCCTCTGGGGGGAGCTATGGCTACACCTTC. Translating it yields CASSSSGGSYGYTF.

The chain has TRBV13 and TRBJ2-3; 8 bases align to TRBD2. This CDR3 spans 17 amino acids. V gave up 5 bases and J gave up 5 bases; unmatched junction bases: 15. CDR1 and CDR2 (germline): PRHDT, FYEKMQ (reference sequence). DNA of the CDR3: TGTGCCAGCAGCCCCCTCGGGGCGGGAGGAGGTGGAGATACGCAGTATTTT. Translation gives CASSPLGAGGGGDTQYF.

This clone has only one observation. The chain employs TRBV28 and TRBJ2-2; the D is unclear. The CDR3 is 13 residues long. Looked up from germline, CDR1 is MDHEN and CDR2 is SYDVKM. Trimming left V 6 bases short and J 5 bases short, with 10 bases between. The CDR3 DNA follows: TGTGCCAGCAGCCTGACACAGACCGGGGAGCTGTTTTTT. This sequence encodes CASSLTQTGELFF.

The chain carries TRBV18 and TRBJ1-4; 7 nucleotides agree with TRBD1. In germline, CDR1 is KGHSH, CDR2 LQKENI. The CDR3 is made up of 16 amino acids. V shed 3 bases, J shed 5 bases, and the junction held 9 bases outside the gene matches. The CDR3 protein is CASSPLSGTVNEKLFF. The CDR3 DNA is TGTGCCAGCTCACCTCTATCAGGGACAGTGAATGAAAAACTGTTTTTT. The full variable domain, rest sourced from reference TRBV18 and TRBJ1-4, is NAGVMQNPRHLVRRRGQEARLRCSPMKGHSHVYWYRQLPEEGLKFMVYLQKENIIDESGMPKERFSAEFPKEGPSILRIQQVVRGDSAAYFCASSPLSGTVNEKLFFGSGTQLSVL.

The rearrangement joins TRBV14 to TRBJ2-1; 7 positions match TRBD2. This CDR3 is built from 17 residues. Losses at the gene ends were 1 base for V and 9 bases for J; bases not matched to a gene: 15. Germline CDR1 SGHDN, CDR2 FVKESK. The CDR3 region has the DNA TGTGCCAGCAGCCAAGGTACTTTTGAGCGGGGATGGAGTGAGCAGTTCTTC. This encodes CASSQGTFERGWSEQFF.

The genes are TRBV4-2 and TRBJ2-7; 8 bases map to TRBD2. The V gene end was trimmed by 4 bases and the J gene end by 2 bases; junction bases not matched to a gene: 4. Per the germline V gene, CDR1 is LGHNA and CDR2 is YNFKEQ. The CDR3 runs 14 residues. The DNA for the CDR3 is TGTGCCAGCAGCCCAACGGGAGGGACCTACGAGCAGTACTTC. This sequence encodes CASSPTGGTYEQYF.

The V and J genes are TRBV7-9 and TRBJ2-3; no definite D call. CDR3 size: 14 residues. Germline CDR1 reads SEHNR; CDR2 reads FQNEAQ (reference sequence). The V and J ends lost 8 bases and 2 bases respectively, with 14 bases between them. The CDR3, as DNA: TGTGCCAGCTCCCCCCTAATCAACACAGATACGCAGTATTTT. This sequence encodes CASSPLINTDTQYF. The whole variable domain, filled in from reference TRBV7-9 and TRBJ2-3, reads DTGVSQNPRHKITKRGQNVTFRCDPISEHNRLYWYRQTLGQGPEFLTYFQNEAQLEKSRLLSDRFSAERPKGSFSTLEIQRTEQGDSAMYLCASSPLINTDTQYFGPGTRLTVL.